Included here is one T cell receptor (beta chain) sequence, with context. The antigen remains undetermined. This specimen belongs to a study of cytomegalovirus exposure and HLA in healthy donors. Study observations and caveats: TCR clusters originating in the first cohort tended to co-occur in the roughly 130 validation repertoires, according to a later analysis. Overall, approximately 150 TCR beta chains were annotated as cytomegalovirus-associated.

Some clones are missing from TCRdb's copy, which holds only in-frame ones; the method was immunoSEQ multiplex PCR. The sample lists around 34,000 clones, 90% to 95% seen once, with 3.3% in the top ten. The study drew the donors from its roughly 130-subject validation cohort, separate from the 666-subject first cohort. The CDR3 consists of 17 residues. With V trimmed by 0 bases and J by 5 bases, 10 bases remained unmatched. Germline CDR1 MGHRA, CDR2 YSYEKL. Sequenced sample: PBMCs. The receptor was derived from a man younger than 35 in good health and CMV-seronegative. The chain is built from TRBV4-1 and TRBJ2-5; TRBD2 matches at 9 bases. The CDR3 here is CASSQEPMREGSETQYF. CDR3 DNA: TGCGCCAGCAGCCAAGAACCCATGCGGGAGGGCTCGGAGACCCAGTACTTC.